This passage covers 27 T cell receptor beta chains from one sample sequenced in a study of beta chain features in type 1 diabetes. General study findings and limits: Across all four CD4+ subsets, people with type 1 diabetes showed modestly shorter TCRB CDR3s.

These receptors' targets are unknown. As every portion of the isolated RNA was reverse transcribed, the sequencing read expressed TCRB transcripts. The table came from immunoSEQ multiplex PCR; TCRdb's copy has only in-frame clones and leaves some out. The sample has tens of thousands of clones, around 56% seen once; the top ten hold 2.6%. The specimen sequenced was Tregs from blood. All receptors derive from a woman aged 40-49 years with type 1 diabetes.

The chain has TRBV28 and TRBJ2-7; D possibly corresponds to TRBD1 (5 bases). Trimming removed 5 bases at V and 0 bases at J, with 11 bases between. CDR3 size: 14 residues. Germline V gene sequence: CDR1 MDHEN, CDR2 SYDVKM. CDR3 in amino acids: CASSGAPNSYEQYF. In DNA, the CDR3 is TGTGCCAGCAGTGGGGCCCCGAACTCCTACGAGCAGTACTTC.

This clone showed up just a few times. This rearrangement joins TRBV18 to TRBJ1-1, with D possibly matching TRBD1 (6 bases). Trimming shortened V by 4 bases and J by 0 bases, and 15 bases separated the two germline ends. This CDR3 is built from 16 residues. The germline V gene encodes CDR1 KGHSH and CDR2 LQKENI. The chain's CDR3 is CASSHGQLRMNTEAFF. The CDR3 coding sequence is TGTGCCAGCTCACACGGACAGTTACGCATGAACACTGAAGCTTTCTTT.

The chain is built from TRBV5-1 and TRBJ2-2; D unresolved. The CDR3 contains 15 residues. CDR1 SGHRS and CDR2 YFSETQ come from the germline V gene. Trimming pared 0 bases from V and 4 bases from J, leaving 10 bases between. CDR3 residues: CASSLVADFTGELFF. Written as DNA, the CDR3 is TGCGCCAGCAGCTTGGTTGCAGACTTCACCGGGGAGCTGTTTTTT.

The chain employs TRBV4-2 and TRBJ2-4; tentative D call: TRBD1 (6 bases). V lost 0 bases to trimming and J lost 3 bases, with 12 bases between them. Germline CDR1 is LGHNA and CDR2 is YNFKEQ. The CDR3 is 16 amino acids. This CDR3 is CASSQEQGLGKNIQYF. As DNA, the CDR3 is TGTGCCAGCAGCCAAGAACAGGGTCTCGGCAAAAACATTCAGTACTTC.

The count of this clone is one. This chain joins TRBV2 and TRBJ2-4; the match to TRBD2 covers 7 bases. The CDR3 spans 16 residues. The J segment lost 2 bases and the V segment lost 6 bases, leaving 10 bases of the junction unmatched. Germline V gives CDR1 SNHLY, CDR2 FYNNEI. The CDR3 DNA reads TGTGCCAGCAGGCCTGGGGAGGGCAATTCCAAAAACATTCAGTACTTC. This encodes CASRPGEGNSKNIQYF.

This clone turned up a few times. The rearrangement links TRBV7-9 to TRBJ2-7, with D possibly being TRBD1 (6 bases). The CDR3 covers 13 residues. The V gene's germline CDR1 is SEHNR and CDR2 FQNEAQ (reference sequence). V was shortened by 4 bases and J by 6 bases, with 13 bases between the two germline ends. CDR3 in amino acids: CASSSTGLPEQYF. DNA of the CDR3: TGTGCCAGCAGCTCGACAGGTCTCCCCGAGCAGTACTTC. The full variable domain, rest sourced from reference TRBV7-9 and TRBJ2-7, is DTGVSQNPRHKITKRGQNVTFRCDPISEHNRLYWYRQTLGQGPEFLTYFQNEAQLEKSRLLSDRFSAERPKGSFSTLEIQRTEQGDSAMYLCASSSTGLPEQYFGPGTRLTVT.

The J gene is TRBJ2-1, the V gene TRBV5-1; 11 bases map to TRBD2. V trimming: 4 bases; J trimming: 7 bases; junction bases outside the gene matches: 7. CDR1 is SGHRS and CDR2 is YFSETQ in the germline V gene. The CDR3 sequence is 15 residues long. CDR3 bases: TGCGCCAGCAGCCTTAGCGGGGGGGCCCAGAATGAGCAGTTCTTC. This gives the protein CASSLSGGAQNEQFF.

The chain uses TRBV5-1 and TRBJ2-7, with a weak D call TRBD2 (6 bases). Germline V gene sequence: CDR1 SGHRS, CDR2 YFSETQ. The V and J ends lost 5 bases and 5 bases respectively, with 14 bases between them. The CDR3 runs 13 residues. CDR3: CASRPGTSHEQYF. CDR3 coding DNA: TGCGCCAGCAGACCCGGGACTTCCCACGAGCAGTACTTC.

This clone has more than one count but fewer than ten. The chain couples TRBV29-1 to TRBJ2-7, with D perhaps TRBD2 (5 bases). CDR1 is SQVTM, CDR2 ANQGSEA, per germline. The ends were cut back, 4 bases at V and 5 bases at J, with 18 bases in the middle. This CDR3 spans 14 amino acids. This chain's CDR3 is CSVGMGEQSHEQYF. CDR3 in DNA: TGCAGCGTTGGTATGGGAGAGCAGTCCCACGAGCAGTACTTC.

The rearrangement uses TRBV6-5 and TRBJ2-7; TRBD2 matches 7 bases. The V gene's germline CDR1 is MNHEY and CDR2 SVGAGI. The V and J ends lost 6 bases and 0 bases, in that order; junction bases with no gene match: 5. This CDR3 comprises 14 residues. Written as DNA, the CDR3 is TGTGCCAGCAGGCGACAGCGGGACTCCTACGAGCAGTACTTC. This gives the protein CASRRQRDSYEQYF.

This chain links TRBV15 with TRBJ1-5; TRBD1 is a possible D gene (5 bases). The CDR3 spans 16 residues. V lost 2 bases and J 2 bases, leaving 13 bases between the germline ends. The germline V gene encodes CDR1 LNHNV and CDR2 YYDKDF (reference sequence). The CDR3 DNA sequence: TGTGCCACCAGCAGATCCAGGACACCGGGCAATCAGCCCCAGCATTTT. Amino acid sequence: CATSRSRTPGNQPQHF.

The chain's CDR3 is CASSPRQLNEKLFF. CDR3 DNA: TGTGCCAGCAGCCCAAGACAGTTAAATGAAAAACTGTTTTTT. The gene calls are TRBV7-6 and TRBJ1-4; TRBD1 might be the D (5 bases). The germline gives CDR1 SGHVS, CDR2 FNYEAQ. The germline V and J ends were trimmed by 5 bases and 5 bases, with 12 bases remaining between them. The CDR3 totals 14 residues.

The V call is TRBV5-1, the J call TRBJ1-2, with D possibly being TRBD1 (6 bases). The CDR3 consists of 16 residues. V gave up 0 bases and J gave up 2 bases, with 14 bases separating them. Germline CDR1 is SGHRS and CDR2 is YFSETQ. CDR3 region: CASSLGTQGRNYGYTF. In nucleotides, the CDR3 is TGCGCCAGCAGCTTGGGAACACAGGGCCGCAACTATGGCTACACCTTC.

This clone came up a few times. V and J are TRBV9 and TRBJ2-7; D unclear. Trimming removed 0 bases at V and 1 base at J, with 5 bases between. The CDR3 sequence is 13 residues long. CDR1 SGDLS and CDR2 YYNGEE come from the germline V gene. The CDR3 DNA reads TGTGCCAGCAGCGTAGGTCCTTCCTACGAGCAGTACTTC. This sequence encodes CASSVGPSYEQYF. Together with reference TRBV9 and TRBJ2-7, the CDR3 gives the full variable domain: DSGVTQTPKHLITATGQRVTLRCSPRSGDLSVYWYQQSLDQGLQFLIQYYNGEERAKGNILERFSAQQFPDLHSELNLSSLELGDSALYFCASSVGPSYEQYFGPGTRLTVT.

V gene TRBV30 combines with J gene TRBJ2-1; maybe TRBD1 (6 bases). This CDR3 comprises 17 residues. V lost 4 bases to trimming and J lost 7 bases, with 26 bases between them. In germline, CDR1 is GTSNPN, CDR2 SVGIG (reference sequence). The CDR3 reads CAWTEGYRDISINEQFF. CDR3 DNA sequence: TGTGCCTGGACCGAAGGGTACAGGGATATTAGTATAAATGAGCAGTTCTTC.

The gene calls are TRBV28 and TRBJ1-5, with D hard to call. Trimming removed 1 base at V and 4 bases at J, with 11 bases between. Germline V gene lookup returns CDR1 MDHEN and CDR2 SYDVKM. This CDR3 spans 15 amino acids. The CDR3 loop is CASSLYPRGNQPQHF. DNA for the CDR3: TGTGCCAGCAGTTTATATCCTCGCGGGAATCAGCCCCAGCATTTT.

The rearrangement links TRBV5-1 to TRBJ1-1; D not certain. V was pared by 4 bases and J by 0 bases, with 22 bases between. The CDR3 is 18 residues long. The germline CDR1 and CDR2 sequences are SGHRS and YFSETQ. The CDR3 DNA reads TGCGCCAGCAGCCGGTTAGGTGGCAGGTCAAACCTGAACACTGAAGCTTTCTTT. Its translation is CASSRLGGRSNLNTEAFF.

The rearrangement links TRBV18 to TRBJ2-7; D is possibly TRBD1 (5 bases). The CDR3 contains 15 residues. Germline lookup yields CDR1 KGHSH and CDR2 LQKENI. Trimming removed 3 bases at V and 0 bases at J, with 12 bases between. The CDR3 spells CASSPNRGFSYEQYF. The CDR3 bases are TGTGCCAGCTCACCGAATAGGGGATTCTCCTACGAGCAGTACTTC.

The V and J genes are TRBV4-2 and TRBJ2-3; the D is unclear. Germline V gives CDR1 LGHNA, CDR2 YNFKEQ. CDR3 size: 19 residues. V shed 0 bases and J shed 0 bases, with 19 bases lying between them. The CDR3 DNA follows: TGTGCCAGCAGCCAAGATCGCATGATTTCGGGTTTTAGCACAGATACGCAGTATTTT. Amino acid sequence: CASSQDRMISGFSTDTQYF.

The rearrangement joins TRBV2 to TRBJ2-5; D might be TRBD2 (6 bases). In germline, CDR1 is SNHLY, CDR2 FYNNEI. V lost 4 bases and J 5 bases, leaving 14 bases between the germline ends. The CDR3 has 14 amino acids. CDR3: CASSAGSWYETQYF. CDR3 nucleotide sequence: TGTGCCAGCAGTGCCGGGAGTTGGTACGAGACCCAGTACTTC.

The J gene is TRBJ1-5, the V gene TRBV5-1; a weak D match, TRBD1 (6 bases). Trimming removed 0 bases from V and 2 bases from J, with 9 bases in between. The germline V gene encodes CDR1 SGHRS and CDR2 YFSETQ. CDR3 size: 15 residues. The CDR3 sequence is CASSLATGGNQPQHF. CDR3 in DNA: TGCGCCAGCAGCTTGGCGACAGGAGGCAATCAGCCCCAGCATTTT. The variable domain in full, completed from reference TRBV5-1 and TRBJ1-5, reads KAGVTQTPRYLIKTRGQQVTLSCSPISGHRSVSWYQQTPGQGLQFLFEYFSETQRNKGNFPGRFSGRQFSNSRSEMNVSTLELGDSALYLCASSLATGGNQPQHFGDGTRLSIL.

A single count supports this clone. The genes are TRBV5-1 and TRBJ1-2; unclear D gene. Per the germline V gene, CDR1 is SGHRS and CDR2 is YFSETQ. The CDR3 is 13 residues long. Trimming cost V 0 bases and J 6 bases, with 9 bases left between them. CDR3 in DNA: TGCGCCAGCAGCTTGGCCCCCCAGGATGGCTACACCTTC. Translated, it gives CASSLAPQDGYTF.

The chain recombines TRBV19 with TRBJ1-2, with 8 bases fitting TRBD1. CDR3 length equals 18 residues. The germline V gene encodes CDR1 LNHDA and CDR2 SQIVND (reference sequence). The junction had 18 bases not matched to a gene; V was cut back by 7 bases and J by 2 bases. CDR3 nucleotide sequence: TGTGCCAGTACCCCATCCCCTCCGGACAGGGCGATAAACTATGGCTACACCTTC. The encoded protein is CASTPSPPDRAINYGYTF.

This clone was recorded a few times. The chain links TRBV6-6 to TRBJ1-5; D is undetermined. This CDR3 contains 15 residues. V lost 8 bases and J 0 bases, leaving 14 bases between the germline ends. Germline V CDR1 and CDR2: MNHNY, SVGAGI (reference sequence). CDR3 in DNA: TGTGCCAGCGGCCATCGGGGTTATAGCAATCAGCCCCAGCATTTT. This translates into CASGHRGYSNQPQHF.

The chain links TRBV5-1 to TRBJ2-1; the match to TRBD1 covers 7 bases. Germline CDR1 reads SGHRS; CDR2 reads YFSETQ. V gave up 4 bases and J gave up 5 bases; unmatched junction bases: 6. The CDR3 extends over 14 amino acids. CDR3 nucleotide sequence: TGCGCCAGCAGCCCGGGACAGAGGAACAATGAGCAGTTCTTC. It is translated as CASSPGQRNNEQFF.

The chain combines TRBV5-1 with TRBJ2-7, with D perhaps TRBD2 (5 bases). The germline V gene has CDR1 SGHRS and CDR2 YFSETQ. The CDR3 covers 12 residues. V lost 4 bases to trimming and J lost 5 bases, with 10 bases between them. CDR3 nucleotide sequence: TGCGCCAGCAGCCCCCCGGGAAACGAGCAGTACTTC. As protein: CASSPPGNEQYF.

The V call is TRBV5-1, the J call TRBJ2-3; D perhaps matches TRBD2 (6 bases). Per germline, CDR1 SGHRS and CDR2 YFSETQ. V gave up 6 bases and J gave up 0 bases, with 11 bases separating them. The CDR3 is 14 residues long. In nucleotides, the CDR3 is TGCGCCAGCACCTCCGGGACTAGCACAGATACGCAGTATTTT. Protein product: CASTSGTSTDTQYF. Based on the CDR3 plus reference TRBV5-1 and TRBJ2-3, the full variable domain is KAGVTQTPRYLIKTRGQQVTLSCSPISGHRSVSWYQQTPGQGLQFLFEYFSETQRNKGNFPGRFSGRQFSNSRSEMNVSTLELGDSALYLCASTSGTSTDTQYFGPGTRLTVL.